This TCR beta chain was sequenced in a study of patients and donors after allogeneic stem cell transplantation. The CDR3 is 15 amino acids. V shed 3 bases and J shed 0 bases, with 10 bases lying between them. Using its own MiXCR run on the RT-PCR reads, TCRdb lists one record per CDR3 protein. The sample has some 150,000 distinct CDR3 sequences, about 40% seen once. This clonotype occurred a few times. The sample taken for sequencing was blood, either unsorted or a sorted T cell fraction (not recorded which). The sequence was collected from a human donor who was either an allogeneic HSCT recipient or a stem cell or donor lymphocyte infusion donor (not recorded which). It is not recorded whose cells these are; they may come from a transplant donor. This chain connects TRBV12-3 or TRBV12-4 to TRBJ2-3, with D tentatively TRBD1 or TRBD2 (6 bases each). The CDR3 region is CASSFEGGSTDTQYF. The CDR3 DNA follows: TGTGCCAGCAGTTTCGAGGGGGGAAGCACAGATACGCAGTATTTT.